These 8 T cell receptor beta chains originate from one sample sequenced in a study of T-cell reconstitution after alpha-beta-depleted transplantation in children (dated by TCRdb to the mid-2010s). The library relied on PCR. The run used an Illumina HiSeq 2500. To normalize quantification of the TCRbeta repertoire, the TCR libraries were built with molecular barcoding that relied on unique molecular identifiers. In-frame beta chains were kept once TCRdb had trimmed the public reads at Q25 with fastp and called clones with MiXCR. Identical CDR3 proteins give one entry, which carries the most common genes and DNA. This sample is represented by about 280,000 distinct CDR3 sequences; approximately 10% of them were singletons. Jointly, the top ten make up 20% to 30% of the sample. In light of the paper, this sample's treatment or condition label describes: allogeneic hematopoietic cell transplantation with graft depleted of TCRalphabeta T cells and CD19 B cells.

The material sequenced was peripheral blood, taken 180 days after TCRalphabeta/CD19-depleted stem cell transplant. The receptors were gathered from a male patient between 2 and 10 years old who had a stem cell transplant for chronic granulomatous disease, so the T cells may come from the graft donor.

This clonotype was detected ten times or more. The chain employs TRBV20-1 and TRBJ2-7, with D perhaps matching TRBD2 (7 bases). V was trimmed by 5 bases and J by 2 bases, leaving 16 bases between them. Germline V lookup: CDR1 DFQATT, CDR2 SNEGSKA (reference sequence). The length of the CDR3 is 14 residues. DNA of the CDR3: TGCAGTGCTCACCCTGGGAGGGGGGCCTACGAGCAGTACTTC. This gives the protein CSAHPGRGAYEQYF.

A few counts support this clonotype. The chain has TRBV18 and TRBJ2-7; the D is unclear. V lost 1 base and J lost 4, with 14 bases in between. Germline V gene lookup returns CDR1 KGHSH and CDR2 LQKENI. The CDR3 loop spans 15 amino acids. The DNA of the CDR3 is TGTGCCAGCTCACCACGGCAGAGCGCAGGATACGAGCAGTACTTC. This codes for CASSPRQSAGYEQYF.

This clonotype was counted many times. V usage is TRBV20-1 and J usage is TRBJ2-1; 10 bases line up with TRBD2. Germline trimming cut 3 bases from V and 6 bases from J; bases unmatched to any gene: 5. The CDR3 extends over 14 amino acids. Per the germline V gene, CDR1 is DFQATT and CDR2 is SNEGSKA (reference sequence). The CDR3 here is CSARDSGRLNEQFF. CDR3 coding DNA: TGCAGTGCTAGGGATAGCGGGAGGCTCAATGAGCAGTTCTTC.

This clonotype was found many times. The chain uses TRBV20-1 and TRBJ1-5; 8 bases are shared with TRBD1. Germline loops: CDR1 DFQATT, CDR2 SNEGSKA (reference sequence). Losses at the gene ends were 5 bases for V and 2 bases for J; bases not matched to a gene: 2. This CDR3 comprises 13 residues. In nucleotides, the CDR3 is TGCAGTGCTTGGGGACAGGGCAATCAGCCCCAGCATTTT. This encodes CSAWGQGNQPQHF.

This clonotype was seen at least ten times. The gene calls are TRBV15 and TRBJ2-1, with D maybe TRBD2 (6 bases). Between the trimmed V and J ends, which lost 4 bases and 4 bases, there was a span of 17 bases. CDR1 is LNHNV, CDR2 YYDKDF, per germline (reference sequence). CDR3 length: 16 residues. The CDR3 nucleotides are TGTGCCACCAGCAAGCCCGGGACTGGGCCATACAATGAGCAGTTCTTC. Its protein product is CATSKPGTGPYNEQFF.

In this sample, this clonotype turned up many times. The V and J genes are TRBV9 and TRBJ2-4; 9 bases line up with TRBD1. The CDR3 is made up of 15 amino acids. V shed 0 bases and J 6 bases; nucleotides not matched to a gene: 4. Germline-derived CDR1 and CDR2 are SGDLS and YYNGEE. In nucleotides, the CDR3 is TGTGCCAGCAGCGTAGGACAGGGGGGAAGAAACATTCAGTACTTC. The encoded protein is CASSVGQGGRNIQYF.

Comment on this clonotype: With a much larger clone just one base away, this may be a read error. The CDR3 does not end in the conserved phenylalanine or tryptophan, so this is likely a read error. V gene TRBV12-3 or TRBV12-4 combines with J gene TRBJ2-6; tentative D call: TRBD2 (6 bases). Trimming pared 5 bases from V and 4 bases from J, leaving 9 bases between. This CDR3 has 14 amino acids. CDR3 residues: CASSAAGGANVLTS. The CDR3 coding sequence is TGTGCCAGCAGTGCCGCGGGGGGGGCCAACGTCCTGACTTCC.

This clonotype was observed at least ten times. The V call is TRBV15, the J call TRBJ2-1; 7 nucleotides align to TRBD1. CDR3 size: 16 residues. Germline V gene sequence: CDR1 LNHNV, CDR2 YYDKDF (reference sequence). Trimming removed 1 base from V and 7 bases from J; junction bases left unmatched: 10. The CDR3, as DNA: TGTGCCACCAGCAGAGGTAGATTCGCACAGGGGAATGAGCAGTTCTTC. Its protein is CATSRGRFAQGNEQFF.